This TCR beta chain was recovered during a study of early T cells in non-severe SARS-CoV-2 infection. This clonotype has ten or more counts. TCRdb reprocessed the 5' RACE reads with MiXCR, giving one entry per CDR3 protein. Here the sample spans about 35,000 distinct CDR3 sequences, less than 6% being singletons. The sequenced sample was whole blood, obtained at baseline. The receptor comes from an adult who was a healthcare worker with PCR-confirmed SARS-CoV-2 infection or an uninfected control (not recorded which).

The CDR3 sequence is CASRTTGGNYGYTF. The CDR3 DNA sequence: TGTGCCAGCAGAACGACAGGGGGCAACTATGGCTACACCTTC. This chain links TRBV6-2 or TRBV6-3 with TRBJ1-2; 10 positions match TRBD1. Germline CDR1 MNHEY, CDR2 SVGEGT. CDR3 length: 14 amino acids. J gave up 2 bases and V 6 bases, and 3 bases lay outside the gene matches.